The clone carrying this TCR beta chain has a handful of counts. Its antigen is undetermined. CDR1 LGHNA and CDR2 YSLEER come from the germline V gene. Unmatched junction bases numbered 10, after V lost 0 bases and J lost 4 bases. This CDR3 is built from 17 residues. This record comes from a study of T cells after yellow fever vaccination. Findings of the study overall: In post-booster samples, most primary-vaccination clones reappeared (around 95% CD4, over 70% CD8). The CD4 and CD8 compartments had a small share of their clonotypes in common.

Researchers made TCR cDNA using 5'RACE template switching, and this step added a universal primer site and UMIs. MiXCR was run by TCRdb on the 5' RACE reads, yielding one entry per CDR3 protein. The sample records 150,000 to 200,000 distinct CDR3 sequences, roughly 9.6% being singletons. The V call is TRBV4-3, the J call TRBJ1-2, with 8 bases matching TRBD1. Sequenced material: CD8+ T cells sorted from PBMCs, taken 15 days after the yellow fever booster vaccination. The TCR was taken from a man aged 18 to 29 who received the YFV17D yellow fever vaccine. The CDR3 DNA is TGCGCCAGCAGCCAAGAGCTCACAGGGGGATTGGGCTATGGCTACACCTTC. Amino acid sequence: CASSQELTGGLGYGYTF.